This entry concerns a single T cell receptor beta chain. Germline lookup yields CDR1 WSHSY and CDR2 SAAADI. This CDR3 has 16 residues. Trimming took 3 bases from V and 1 from J; bases not matched to a gene: 9. CD45RO-negative, CCR7-selected cells formed the naive CD8 fraction, which excluded terminally differentiated effector memory CD45RA+ cells. Generated by immunoSEQ multiplex PCR, the TCRdb table keeps only in-frame clones and is missing some. The sample lists some 800,000 clones, almost 95% occurring once. The data belong to a study of shared clonotypes between healthy human individuals. The chain recombines TRBV10-2 with TRBJ2-7; 7 bases fit TRBD1. Sequences were obtained from naive CD8+ T cells sorted from blood. The receptor was derived from a man aged 25 to 40 in good health. The CDR3 reads CASSDPDRDDSYEQYF. CDR3 nucleotide sequence: TGCGCCAGCAGTGACCCTGACAGGGATGATTCCTACGAGCAGTACTTC.